The 18 T cell receptor beta chains below come from one sample, sequenced in a study of beta chain features in type 1 diabetes (dated by TCRdb to the late 2010s). The method behind the library was the immunoSEQ multiplex PCR assay. All of the isolated RNA was reverse transcribed with the High Capacity cDNA Reverse Transcription Kit, so expressed TCRB transcripts were sequenced. Not all clones reach the TCRdb copy of this immuneACCESS table, which keeps in-frame sequences only. Checked studies attribute under half of the gap to unresolved V genes and leave the rest unexplained. For this sample the table gives about 370,000 clones, of which roughly 15% were detected only once. 0.019% of the sample lies in the top ten. Source material: naive CD4+ T cells from blood. Sample cell subset or site, as interpreted from the label and publication: true naive CD4+ T cells. The receptors here all came from a woman aged 18-29 years in good health.

This chain links TRBV28 with TRBJ1-1; D is undetermined. Germline CDR1 reads MDHEN; CDR2 reads SYDVKM. CDR3 length: 15 residues. V was cut by 3 bases and J by 2 bases, with 13 bases left in between. The CDR3 region has the DNA TGTGCCAGCAGTTTTCCCCAGAATATAAACACTGAAGCTTTCTTT. As protein: CASSFPQNINTEAFF.

This clone was picked up a small number of times. This chain uses TRBV5-1 with TRBJ2-7; TRBD1 might be the D (5 bases). This CDR3 has 13 residues. V lost 4 bases and J 4 bases, leaving 12 bases between the germline ends. In germline, CDR1 is SGHRS, CDR2 YFSETQ. The CDR3 DNA reads TGCGCCAGCAGCATCGACAGTATATACGAGCAGTACTTC. It yields the protein CASSIDSIYEQYF. Looking up the rest from reference TRBV5-1 and TRBJ2-7 gives the full variable domain: KAGVTQTPRYLIKTRGQQVTLSCSPISGHRSVSWYQQTPGQGLQFLFEYFSETQRNKGNFPGRFSGRQFSNSRSEMNVSTLELGDSALYLCASSIDSIYEQYFGPGTRLTVT.

This clone was picked up a small number of times. The rearrangement uses TRBV25-1 and TRBJ2-5, with TRBD2 matching over 8 bases. The CDR3 is 13 amino acids. V dropped 5 bases and J dropped 5; count of bases not matched to a gene: 4. The germline CDR1 and CDR2 sequences are MGHDK and SYGVNS. The CDR3 loop is CASSRTSYETQYF. DNA for the CDR3: TGTGCCAGCAGTCGGACTAGCTATGAGACCCAGTACTTC.

This clone has a handful of counts. The chain joins TRBV5-1 to TRBJ2-1, with D uncertain. Germline CDR1 reads SGHRS; CDR2 reads YFSETQ. The CDR3 runs 14 residues. The germline V and J ends were trimmed by 1 base and 3 bases, with 8 bases remaining between them. The CDR3 nucleotides are TGCGCCAGCAGCTTGCTCGCAGGCTACAATGAGCAGTTCTTC. It translates to CASSLLAGYNEQFF.

In this sample, this clone turned up a few times. The J gene is TRBJ2-2, the V gene TRBV7-3, with D uncertain. Germline V lookup: CDR1 SGHTA, CDR2 FQGTGA. The CDR3 runs to 12 residues. V gave up 5 bases and J gave up 5 bases, with 6 bases separating them. The CDR3 sequence: CASSLYTGELFF. The CDR3 bases are TGTGCCAGCAGCCTATATACCGGGGAGCTGTTTTTT. Together with reference TRBV7-3 and TRBJ2-2, the CDR3 gives the full variable domain: GAGVSQTPSNKVTEKGKYVELRCDPISGHTALYWYRQSLGQGPEFLIYFQGTGAADDSGLPNDRFFAVRPEGSVSTLKIQRTERGDSAVYLCASSLYTGELFFGEGSRLTVL.

V usage is TRBV19 and J usage is TRBJ2-1; 14 bases are shared with TRBD2. Germline CDR1 LNHDA, CDR2 SQIVND (reference sequence). The CDR3 is made up of 16 amino acids. V was pared by 5 bases and J by 7 bases, with 7 bases of the junction left unmatched. CDR3: CASSPTGTSGSNEQFF. In nucleotides, the CDR3 is TGTGCCAGTAGTCCAACCGGGACTAGCGGGAGTAATGAGCAGTTCTTC.

This clone was detected a few times. This rearrangement joins TRBV30 to TRBJ2-3; 8 nucleotides match TRBD1. The CDR3 is 13 residues long. Germline trimming cut 3 bases from V and 9 bases from J; bases unmatched to any gene: 8. CDR1 is GTSNPN, CDR2 SVGIG, per germline (reference sequence). The CDR3 nucleotides are TGTGCCTGGAGCAGGGGGCTGGGTGACACGCAGTATTTT. Translated: CAWSRGLGDTQYF.

This clone was counted between two and nine times. J is TRBJ2-5 and V is TRBV2, with no clear D. This CDR3 is built from 14 residues. The V end was cut by 0 bases, the J end by 3 bases, with 8 bases between. The germline V gene encodes CDR1 SNHLY and CDR2 FYNNEI. CDR3 sequence reads: CASSEAQLEETQYF. For the CDR3, the DNA is TGTGCCAGCAGTGAAGCCCAGCTAGAAGAGACCCAGTACTTC.

As concerns this clone: The sample contains more than one DNA sequence encoding this CDR3. This sequence joins TRBV7-9 and TRBJ1-5; 7 nucleotides line up with TRBD1. V gave up 4 bases and J gave up 7 bases; unmatched junction bases: 7. CDR3 length equals 14 residues. The germline V gene encodes CDR1 SEHNR and CDR2 FQNEAQ (reference sequence). The CDR3 DNA reads TGTGCCAGCAGCTCACAGGGGACCAACCAGCCCCAGCATTTT. It is translated as CASSSQGTNQPQHF.

This clone has just a few counts. This chain connects TRBV16 to TRBJ2-1, with a tentative D call TRBD2 (6 bases). The germline V gene encodes CDR1 KGHSY and CDR2 FQNENV. V lost 0 bases and J lost 5, with 11 bases in between. This CDR3 is built from 15 residues. This CDR3 reads CASSQSRLANNEQFF. CDR3 DNA sequence: TGTGCCAGCAGCCAATCCCGGCTAGCGAACAATGAGCAGTTCTTC.

This clone was observed a handful of times. The gene calls are TRBV6-5 and TRBJ1-1; 7 nucleotides line up with TRBD1. Germline CDR1 reads MNHEY; CDR2 reads SVGAGI. Trimming took 6 bases from V and 4 from J; bases not matched to a gene: 8. The CDR3 consists of 14 residues. CDR3 DNA sequence: TGTGCCAGCAGACCCAACCCAGGGGGCACTGAAGCTTTCTTT. It translates to CASRPNPGGTEAFF.

This clone was found a few times. The chain joins TRBV7-9 to TRBJ2-2, with 11 bases identical to TRBD2. This CDR3 has 17 residues. The trim removed 8 bases at V and 5 bases at J, leaving 13 bases unmatched. Germline V gene data show CDR1 as SEHNR and CDR2 as FQNEAQ (reference sequence). CDR3 in amino acids: CASGPLLAGVATGELFF. The CDR3 nucleotides read TGTGCCAGCGGGCCACTACTAGCGGGAGTGGCGACCGGGGAGCTGTTTTTT.

This chain joins TRBV5-1 and TRBJ2-5; no clear D. The germline V gene has CDR1 SGHRS and CDR2 YFSETQ. Trimming removed 0 bases from V and 4 bases from J, with 10 bases in between. CDR3 size: 14 residues. CDR3 DNA: TGCGCCAGCAGCTTGGAAGGTGGGCCAGAGACCCAGTACTTC. This translates into CASSLEGGPETQYF.

This clone was observed a handful of times. The gene calls are TRBV6-1 and TRBJ1-5, with TRBD1 identical over 8 bases. Germline V lookup: CDR1 MNHNS, CDR2 SASEGT. This CDR3 region has 18 residues. J was trimmed by 5 bases and V by 4 bases; bases with no gene match: 16. The CDR3: CASSGSRDRYRYHQPQHF. The CDR3 region has the DNA TGTGCCAGCAGTGGGTCCCGGGACAGGTACCGATACCATCAGCCCCAGCATTTT.

The rearrangement joins TRBV29-1 to TRBJ2-2, with 8 bases lining up with TRBD2. Per germline, CDR1 SQVTM and CDR2 ANQGSEA. The CDR3 spans 21 residues. The J segment lost 0 bases and the V segment lost 4 bases, leaving 22 bases of the junction unmatched. The CDR3 nucleotides are TGCAGCGTTGGGGCCCTTGGGGCGGGAGGACATATAAACGCGAACACCGGGGAGCTGTTTTTT. Translating gives CSVGALGAGGHINANTGELFF.

This clone was recorded a few times. The gene calls are TRBV4-1 and TRBJ1-1; 7 bases match TRBD1. Germline trimming cut 1 base from V and 10 bases from J; bases unmatched to any gene: 12. CDR3 length equals 15 residues. Germline assignment: CDR1 MGHRA and CDR2 YSYEKL. CDR3 DNA: TGCGCCAGCAGCCAAGGGCGCGGGCAGGGGGAAGGAGCTTTCTTT. It is translated as CASSQGRGQGEGAFF.

In its sample, this clone was seen a few times. The rearrangement links TRBV18 to TRBJ2-2, with 7 bases lining up with TRBD2. Germline V CDR1 and CDR2: KGHSH, LQKENI. With V trimmed by 6 bases and J by 1 base, 8 bases remained unmatched. The CDR3 length is 16 residues. The CDR3 sequence: CASSPWGGVNTGELFF. CDR3 in DNA: TGTGCCAGCTCCCCCTGGGGAGGGGTGAACACCGGGGAGCTGTTTTTT.

This clone has only a few counts. The V call is TRBV30, the J call TRBJ1-2, with 7 nucleotides matching TRBD1. Trimming cost V 0 bases and J 4 bases; bases outside gene matches: 2. This CDR3 has 13 amino acids. Looked up from germline, CDR1 is GTSNPN and CDR2 is SVGIG (reference sequence). Written as DNA, the CDR3 is TGTGCCTGGAGTGTAACAGGGGTCTATGGCTACACCTTC. Its protein product is CAWSVTGVYGYTF.